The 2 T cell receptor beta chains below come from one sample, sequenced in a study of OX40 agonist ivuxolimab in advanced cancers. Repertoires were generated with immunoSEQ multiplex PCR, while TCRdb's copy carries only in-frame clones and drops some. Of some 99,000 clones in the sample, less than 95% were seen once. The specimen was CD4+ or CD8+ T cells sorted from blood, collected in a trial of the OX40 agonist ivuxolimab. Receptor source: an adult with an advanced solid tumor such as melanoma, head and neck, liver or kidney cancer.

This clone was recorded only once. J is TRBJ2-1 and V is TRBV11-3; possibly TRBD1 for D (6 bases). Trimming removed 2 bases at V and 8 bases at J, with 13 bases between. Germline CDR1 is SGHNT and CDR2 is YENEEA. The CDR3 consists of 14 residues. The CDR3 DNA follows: TGTGCCAGCAGCTTATGGGGGCAGGTGGATGAGCAGTTCTTC. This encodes CASSLWGQVDEQFF.

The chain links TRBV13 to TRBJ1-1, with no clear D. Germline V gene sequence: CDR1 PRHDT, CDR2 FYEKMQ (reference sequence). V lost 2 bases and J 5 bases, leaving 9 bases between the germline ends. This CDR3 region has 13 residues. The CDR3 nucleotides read TGTGCCAGCAGCTTAAGTGGGCCGACTGAAGCTTTCTTT. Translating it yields CASSLSGPTEAFF.